The present entry profiles one T cell receptor (beta chain) with its context. Germline loops: CDR1 SGHAT, CDR2 FQNNGV. V was pared by 1 base and J by 2 bases, with 6 bases of the junction left unmatched. The CDR3 covers 17 residues. Authors' analysis steps: Estimates of nucleated cell counts were drawn from the amplification of reference gene primers. TCRdb's table, derived via immunoSEQ multiplex PCR, lists solely in-frame clones and lacks some. The DNA gave D and trimming, while V, J and clone size come from that table. The data contain about 140,000 clones, over 80% of them seen just once; the ten biggest clones take up more than 4.5%. The data derive from a study of blood T cell repertoires in COVID-19. Enrolled through a virtual design, the participants were between 18 and 89 years of age and came from roughly 22 US areas. Contact with a PCR-confirmed or clinician-diagnosed COVID-19 case occurred within 2 weeks of entry.

This clonotype was obtained from a man aged 65 to 79 who had been exposed to COVID-19. Sequencing was performed on PBMCs or T cells enriched from blood (not recorded which). The V gene is TRBV11-2, the J gene TRBJ2-5; 11 nucleotides agree with TRBD2. CDR3 DNA sequence: TGTGCCAGCAGCTTAGGTCTAGCGGGGGGCCTACAAGAGACCCAGTACTTC. Amino acids: CASSLGLAGGLQETQYF.